This section outlines one T cell receptor (beta chain) sequence together with its context. Antigen specificity is unknown. Trimming took 4 bases from V and 0 from J, leaving 21 bases between them. Germline loops: CDR1 LNHDA, CDR2 SQIVND (reference sequence). This CDR3 comprises 18 residues. This record belongs to a study of graft-versus-host responses after intestinal transplantation. Profiled with immunoSEQ multiplex PCR; TCRdb holds only in-frame clones, not every one. The table has over 100,000 clones, approximately 95% seen once. The TCR sequence derives from a human donor who received an intestinal transplant. Source: unstimulated CD4+ T cells sorted from spleen or lymph node cells, taken before intestinal transplant. The chain has TRBV19 and TRBJ1-1; D not resolved. This chain's CDR3 is CASSSRGILSAVNTEAFF. Here the CDR3 DNA reads TGTGCCAGTAGTAGCCGAGGGATCTTGAGCGCGGTGAACACTGAAGCTTTCTTT.